These 13 T cell receptor beta chains were all obtained from the same sample, sequenced in a study of beta chain features in type 1 diabetes. The whole isolated RNA underwent reverse transcription, so sequencing captured expressed TCRB transcripts. The assay was immunoSEQ multiplex PCR, and TCRdb's table has in-frame clones only and misses some. The data show fewer than 250,000 clones, over 12% seen once. The specimen was naive CD4+ T cells from blood. These receptors were collected from a woman aged 40 to 50 in good health.

This clone showed up just a few times. J is TRBJ2-7 and V is TRBV7-2; TRBD1 aligns across 8 bases. The CDR3 contains 17 residues. The germline V gene encodes CDR1 SGHTA and CDR2 FQGNSA. Trimming at V came to 1 base and at J to 2 bases, leaving 10 bases not matched to a gene. In DNA, the CDR3 is TGTGCCAGCAGCTTAGTAGGACAGGGTTTTAAAACCTACGAGCAGTACTTC. As protein: CASSLVGQGFKTYEQYF.

This clone was detected only a few times. This chain links TRBV18 with TRBJ2-2; tentative D call: TRBD1 (5 bases). The V gene's germline CDR1 is KGHSH and CDR2 LQKENI. V lost 1 base, J lost 0 bases, and 15 bases lay in between. There are 18 residues in the CDR3. This chain's CDR3 is CASSPRPSRVANTGELFF. For the CDR3, the DNA is TGTGCCAGCTCACCACGCCCCTCCAGGGTAGCGAACACCGGGGAGCTGTTTTTT.

This clone appeared a few times. The chain joins TRBV18 to TRBJ1-3; no firm D call. The CDR3 loop spans 13 amino acids. The V gene's germline CDR1 is KGHSH and CDR2 LQKENI. The germline V and J ends were trimmed by 6 bases and 1 base, with 7 bases remaining between them. This CDR3 is CASSSGSGNTIYF. The CDR3 DNA reads TGTGCCAGCTCGAGTGGTTCTGGAAACACCATATATTTT.

V gene TRBV9 combines with J gene TRBJ1-2; 11 bases match TRBD1. Germline lookup yields CDR1 SGDLS and CDR2 YYNGEE. This CDR3 comprises 15 residues. The V segment lost 5 bases and the J segment 2 bases; nucleotides outside the gene matches: 5. This chain's CDR3 is CASSRTGGGNYGYTF. CDR3 sequence (DNA): TGTGCCAGCAGTCGGACAGGGGGCGGCAACTATGGCTACACCTTC.

The V call is TRBV5-1, the J call TRBJ1-2; tentatively, D is TRBD1 (5 bases). Trimming stripped 0 bases from V and 8 bases from J, with 17 bases between. CDR3 length: 15 residues. Germline V lookup: CDR1 SGHRS, CDR2 YFSETQ. CDR3: CASSLAARVGGGYTF. For the CDR3, the DNA is TGCGCCAGCAGCTTGGCGGCCAGGGTCGGGGGAGGCTACACCTTC.

V and J are TRBV29-1 and TRBJ1-2; D unresolved. CDR3 size: 14 residues. V was shortened by 3 bases and J by 0 bases, with 11 bases between the two germline ends. CDR1 is SQVTM, CDR2 ANQGSEA, per germline. The CDR3 coding sequence is TGCAGCGTTGACCCCAGGAACACTAACTATGGCTACACCTTC. Protein sequence: CSVDPRNTNYGYTF.

CDR3 bases: TGTGCCAGCAGAAGGACAGACACCGGGGAGCTGTTTTTT. This codes for CASRRTDTGELFF. V is TRBV2 and J is TRBJ2-2; D perhaps matches TRBD1 (6 bases). In germline, CDR1 is SNHLY, CDR2 FYNNEI. The CDR3 has 13 residues. Trimming removed 6 bases from V and 3 bases from J, with 8 bases in between. Drawing the rest from reference TRBV2 and TRBJ2-2, the complete variable domain is EPEVTQTPSHQVTQMGQEVILRCVPISNHLYFYWYRQILGQKVEFLVSFYNNEISEKSEIFDDQFSVERPDGSNFTLKIRSTKLEDSAMYFCASRRTDTGELFFGEGSRLTVL.

The chain employs TRBV5-5 and TRBJ2-5; no clear D. This CDR3 contains 14 residues. CDR1 and CDR2 (germline): SGHKS, YYEKEE (reference sequence). Trimming took 4 bases from V and 2 from J, leaving 12 bases between them. This CDR3 is CASSPTATQETQYF. CDR3 DNA sequence: TGTGCCAGCAGCCCGACGGCGACACAAGAGACCCAGTACTTC.

The chain recombines TRBV5-1 with TRBJ2-7; 9 bases map to TRBD1. The V gene's germline CDR1 is SGHRS and CDR2 YFSETQ. CDR3 length: 15 residues. Unmatched junction bases numbered 6, after V lost 0 bases and J lost 5 bases. The CDR3 sequence is CASSLAGQGTNEQYF. Written as DNA, the CDR3 is TGCGCCAGCAGCTTGGCAGGACAGGGGACTAACGAGCAGTACTTC.

This clone has only a few counts. The rearrangement joins TRBV4-1 to TRBJ2-3; D uncertain. The V end was cut by 0 bases, the J end by 1 base, with 11 bases between. The CDR3 length is 16 residues. CDR1 is MGHRA and CDR2 is YSYEKL in the germline V gene. CDR3 nucleotide sequence: TGCGCCAGCAGCCAAGACTACGGTCGGGGCACAGATACGCAGTATTTT. Its translation is CASSQDYGRGTDTQYF.

This CDR3 reads CASSQEGQGTDTQYF. The CDR3 DNA is TGCGCCAGCAGCCAAGAGGGACAGGGGACAGATACGCAGTATTTT. This chain joins TRBV4-3 and TRBJ2-3, with TRBD1 identical over 10 bases. The ends lost 0 bases at V and 3 bases at J; junction bases unmatched: 0. CDR3 length: 15 residues. Germline V gene sequence: CDR1 LGHNA, CDR2 YSLEER.

The chain uses TRBV2 and TRBJ1-5, with D unresolved. Germline lookup yields CDR1 SNHLY and CDR2 FYNNEI. Trimming stripped 2 bases from V and 11 bases from J, with 13 bases between. The CDR3 sequence is 13 residues long. CDR3 in amino acids: CASSEIVLLAQHF. The CDR3 DNA is TGTGCCAGCAGTGAAATTGTCCTCCTAGCCCAGCATTTT.

This clone has just a few counts. J is TRBJ1-1 and V is TRBV5-4; TRBD1 matches 9 bases. Germline V gene sequence: CDR1 SGHNT, CDR2 YYREEE (reference sequence). The CDR3 is made up of 14 amino acids. The J segment lost 5 bases and the V segment lost 4 bases, leaving 6 bases of the junction unmatched. The CDR3 spells CASSRGQGYTEAFF. CDR3 DNA sequence: TGTGCCAGCAGCAGAGGACAGGGGTATACTGAAGCTTTCTTT.